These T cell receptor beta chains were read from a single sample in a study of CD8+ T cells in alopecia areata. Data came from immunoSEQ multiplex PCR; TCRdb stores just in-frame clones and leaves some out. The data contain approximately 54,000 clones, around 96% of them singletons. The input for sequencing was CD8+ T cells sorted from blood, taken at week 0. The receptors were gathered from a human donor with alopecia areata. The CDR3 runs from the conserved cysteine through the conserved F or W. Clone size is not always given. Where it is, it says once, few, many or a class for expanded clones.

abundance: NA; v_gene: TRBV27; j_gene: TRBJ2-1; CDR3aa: CASSFQGTANEQFF
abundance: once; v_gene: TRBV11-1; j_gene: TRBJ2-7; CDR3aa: CASSEDRGLEQYF
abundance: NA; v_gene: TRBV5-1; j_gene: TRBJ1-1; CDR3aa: CASRPSSGRNTEAFF
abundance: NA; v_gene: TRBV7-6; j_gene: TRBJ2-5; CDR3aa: CASSLDAQTQYF
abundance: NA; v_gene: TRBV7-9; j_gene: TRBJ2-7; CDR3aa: CASSLGAGGNEQYF
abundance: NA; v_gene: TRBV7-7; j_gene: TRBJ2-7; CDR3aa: CASSPASGQAAIGEQYF
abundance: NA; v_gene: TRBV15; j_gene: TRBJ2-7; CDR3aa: CATKTGGRGEQYF
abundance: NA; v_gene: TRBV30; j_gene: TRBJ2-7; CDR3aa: CAWERTGPSYEQYF
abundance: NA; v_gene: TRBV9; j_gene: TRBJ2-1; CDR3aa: CASSVGGAEQFF
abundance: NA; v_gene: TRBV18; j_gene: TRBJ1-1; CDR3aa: CASSPSSEAFF
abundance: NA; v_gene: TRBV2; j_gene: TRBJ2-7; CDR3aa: CASSEVGGGDSYEQYF
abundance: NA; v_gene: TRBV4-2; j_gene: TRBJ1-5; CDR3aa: CASSQGDSYYQPQHF
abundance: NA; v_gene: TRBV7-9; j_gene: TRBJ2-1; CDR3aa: CASSQGLAGSSYNEQFF
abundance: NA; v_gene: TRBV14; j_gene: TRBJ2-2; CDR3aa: CASSPVVGELFF
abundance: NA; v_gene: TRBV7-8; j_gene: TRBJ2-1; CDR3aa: CASLGGGIKQFF
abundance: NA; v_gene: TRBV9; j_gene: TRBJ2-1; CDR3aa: CASSPPSGDLYNEQFF
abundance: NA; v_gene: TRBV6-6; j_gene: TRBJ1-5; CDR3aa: CASSHPPDNAYQPQHF
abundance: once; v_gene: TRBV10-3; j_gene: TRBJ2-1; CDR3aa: CAIRDYGGPYNEQFF
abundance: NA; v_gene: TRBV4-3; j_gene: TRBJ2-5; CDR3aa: CASSQGIGYSETQYF
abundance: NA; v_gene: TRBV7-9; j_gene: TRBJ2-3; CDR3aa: CASSLGGTDTQYF
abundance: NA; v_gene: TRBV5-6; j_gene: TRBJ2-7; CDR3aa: CASRTESGMGEQYF
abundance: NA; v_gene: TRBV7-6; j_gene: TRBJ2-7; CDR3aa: CASSLVEGANSYEQYF
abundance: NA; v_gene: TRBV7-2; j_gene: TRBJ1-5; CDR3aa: CASSLFSGSNQPQHF
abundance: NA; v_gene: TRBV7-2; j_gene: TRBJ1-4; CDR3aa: CASSLWPGSNEKLFF
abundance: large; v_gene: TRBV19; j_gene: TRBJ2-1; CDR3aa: CASSLTPGSYNEQFF
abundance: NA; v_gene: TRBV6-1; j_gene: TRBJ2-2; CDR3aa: CASSEGTYTGELFF
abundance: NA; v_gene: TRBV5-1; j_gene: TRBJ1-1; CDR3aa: CASSGWKVGANTEAFF
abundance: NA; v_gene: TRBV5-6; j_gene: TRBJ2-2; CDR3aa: CASRTGRSTGELFF
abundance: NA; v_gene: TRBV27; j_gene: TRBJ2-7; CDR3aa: CASSFSFRDRYSYEQYF
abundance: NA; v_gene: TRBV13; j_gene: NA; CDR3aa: CASSYAGQGVYEQYF
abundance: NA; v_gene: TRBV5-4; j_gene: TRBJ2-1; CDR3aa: CASSLYNEQFF
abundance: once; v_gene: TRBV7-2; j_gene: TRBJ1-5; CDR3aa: CASSLEVGGNNQPQHF
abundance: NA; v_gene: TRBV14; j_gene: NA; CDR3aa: CASSPWDRAKVEQYF
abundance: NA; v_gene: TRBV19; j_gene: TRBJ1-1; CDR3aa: CASRQGTEAFF
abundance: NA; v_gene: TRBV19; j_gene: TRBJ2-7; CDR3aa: CASREDRSGYEQYF
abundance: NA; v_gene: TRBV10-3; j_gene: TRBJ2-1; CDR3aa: CAISEGNEQFF
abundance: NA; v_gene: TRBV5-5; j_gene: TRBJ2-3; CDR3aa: CASSLGQGRDTQYF
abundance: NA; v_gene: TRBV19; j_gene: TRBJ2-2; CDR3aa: CATRGSGELFF
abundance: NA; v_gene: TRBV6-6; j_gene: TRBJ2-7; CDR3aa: CASSNDDSASGEQYF
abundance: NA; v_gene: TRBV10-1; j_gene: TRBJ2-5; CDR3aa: CASSESPGWETQYF